A selection of T cell receptor beta chains follows, all from one sample in a study of beta chain features in type 1 diabetes. Here immunoSEQ multiplex PCR was the method, and the copy in TCRdb shows in-frame clones only, minus some. The sample consists of a few hundred thousand clones, 9.6% of them appearing once. The sequenced sample was central memory CD4+ T cells from blood. Receptors originate from a man younger than 45 with type 1 diabetes. Each CDR3 is given with its conserved first and last residue. The D gene is left open where the match is weak. Clone size is shown for a subset of rows, as once, few, many or a class of expanded clone.

v_gene	abundance	j_gene	len	d_gene	CDR3nt	CDR3aa
TRBV7-2	few	TRBJ2-2	13	TRBD2	TGTGCCAGCAGCCTGCTAGCGGTCGGGGAGCTGTTTTTT	CASSLLAVGELFF
TRBV5-6	-	TRBJ2-5	16	TRBD2	TGTGCCAGCAGGCAAGGAATAGCGGGAGTCGGAAAGACCCAGTACTTC	CASRQGIAGVGKTQYF
TRBV18	-	TRBJ1-5	13	-	TGTGCCAGCTCACCGACGGGGGGTCAGCCCCAGCATTTT	CASSPTGGQPQHF
TRBV2	few	TRBJ2-4	12	TRBD1	TGTGCCAGCGGCGACAGGGCCTACATTCAGTACTTC	CASGDRAYIQYF
TRBV25-1	few	TRBJ2-1	14	-	TGTGCCAGCAGTGGACTCACCGGAGGGGATGAGCAGTTCTTC	CASSGLTGGDEQFF
TRBV5-1	-	TRBJ2-5	16	TRBD2	TGCGCCAGCAGTGAAACCCCACGGGGGGGCCTCGAGACCCAGTACTTC	CASSETPRGGLETQYF
TRBV28	-	TRBJ2-1	14	-	TGTGCCAGCCCTCCCGATTATAGGGTGGATGAGCAGTTCTTC	CASPPDYRVDEQFF
TRBV5-4	-	TRBJ1-2	14	TRBD1	TGTGCCAGCAGCATACAGGGGGCTGGCTATGGCTACACCTTC	CASSIQGAGYGYTF
TRBV7-2	few	TRBJ2-1	13	-	TGTGCCAGCAGCTTCATTCTTTACAATGAGCAGTTCTTC	CASSFILYNEQFF
TRBV6-1	few	TRBJ1-1	13	-	TGTGCCAGCAGTGAAGGGGGAAGGCCTGAAGCTTTCTTT	CASSEGGRPEAFF
TRBV28	-	TRBJ2-3	13	-	TGTGCCAGCAGCCCTCCGGGGACAGATACGCAGTATTTT	CASSPPGTDTQYF
TRBV6-1	few	TRBJ2-5	13	-	TGTGCCAGCAGTCCCTCGGGTCAGGAGACCCAGTACTTC	CASSPSGQETQYF
TRBV5-1	few	TRBJ2-2	15	-	TGCGCCAGCAGCTGGTCCGGGATAGAGGCCGGGGAGCTGTTTTTT	CASSWSGIEAGELFF
TRBV5-1	few	TRBJ2-7	13	-	TGCGCCAGCAGCGAGGGAACTACTGAGCCCCAGTACTTC	CASSEGTTEPQYF
TRBV18	few	TRBJ1-1	14	-	TGTGCCAGCTCCCGTGAGGGGCGCGGCACTGAAGCTTTCTTT	CASSREGRGTEAFF
TRBV5-8	many	TRBJ2-6	15	-	TGTGCCAGCAGCTCCGGCAGCTCTGGGGCCAACGTCCTGACTTTC	CASSSGSSGANVLTF
TRBV5-1	-	TRBJ2-7	12	-	TGCGCCAGCAGCCTGGAGGGAGGCGAGCAGTACTTC	CASSLEGGEQYF
TRBV27	few	TRBJ1-5	16	-	TGTGCCAGCACACACCTTTGGGGGGAGGGCAATCAGCCCCAGCATTTT	CASTHLWGEGNQPQHF
TRBV5-1	-	TRBJ2-7	14	-	TGCGCCAGCGGTCAAGGCTCGACGAACTACGAGCAGTACTTC	CASGQGSTNYEQYF
TRBV5-1	-	TRBJ2-7	16	TRBD1	TGCGCCAGCAGCGGAAGCGGTCCCGGGACAGGGAACGAGCAGTACTTC	CASSGSGPGTGNEQYF
TRBV28	-	TRBJ1-5	13	-	TGTGCCAGCAGACCCGACAGGCTGGGGCCCCAGCATTTT	CASRPDRLGPQHF
TRBV7-2	few	TRBJ1-5	15	-	TGTGCCAGCAGCTTTGGGACGACTGGGGATCAGCCCCAGCATTTT	CASSFGTTGDQPQHF
TRBV6-6	few	TRBJ2-1	15	TRBD2	TGTGCCAGCAGTTACGATCTAGCGGGCTCCTCTAAGCAGTTCTTC	CASSYDLAGSSKQFF
TRBV4-2	few	TRBJ2-3	16	TRBD2	TGTGCCAGCAGCCAGGGACTAGCGGGAGGCTCAGATACGCAGTATTTT	CASSQGLAGGSDTQYF
TRBV29-1	-	TRBJ1-3	11	-	TGCAGCGTTGGAGAAGGAAACACCATATATTTT	CSVGEGNTIYF
TRBV5-1	few	TRBJ1-2	14	TRBD1	TGCGCCAGCAGCCATGACAGGGGCAAATATGGCTACACCTTC	CASSHDRGKYGYTF
TRBV18	few	TRBJ1-5	16	-	TGTGCCAGCTCACCGTTTAAGGGAGAGGGCAATCAGCCCCAGCATTTT	CASSPFKGEGNQPQHF
TRBV11-3	-	TRBJ1-2	14	TRBD1	TGTGCCAGCAGCCCCGGGGACAGTATTTATGGCTACACCTTC	CASSPGDSIYGYTF
TRBV27	few	TRBJ2-7	13	-	TGTGCCAGCAGTTCTCCAGGGAGTTACGAGCAGTACTTC	CASSSPGSYEQYF
TRBV28	-	TRBJ1-3	14	-	TGTGCCAGCAGTTGGGGTTTCTCTGGAAACACCATATATTTT	CASSWGFSGNTIYF
TRBV7-9	many	TRBJ2-2	14	TRBD2	TGTGCCAGTAGGACTAGCGGGAGAACCGGGGAGCTGTTTTTT	CASRTSGRTGELFF
TRBV5-4	few	TRBJ1-6	15	-	TGTGCCAGCAGCTTGTTCGGCCAGCCGGGTTCACCCCTCCACTTT	CASSLFGQPGSPLHF
TRBV7-9	-	TRBJ2-2	16	-	TGTGCCAGCAGCTTAGAAGGGATCCACCTGTCCGGGGAGCTGTTTTTT	CASSLEGIHLSGELFF